This paragraph covers one TCR beta chain sequence. TCRdb keeps only in-frame clones here, not all; method: immunoSEQ multiplex PCR. The sample includes some 2,200 clones, over 75% of them seen just once. The source of the sample is a study of brain metastases from non-small cell lung cancer. CDR3 length: 18 amino acids. Germline assignment: CDR1 SGHVT and CDR2 SQSDAQ. Losses at the gene ends were 0 bases for V and 3 bases for J; bases not matched to a gene: 12. The TCR sequence derives from a donor at least 40 years old with non-small cell lung cancer. The specimen was tumor-adjacent normal tissue. V and J are TRBV7-4 and TRBJ2-5, with 8 bases fitting TRBD1. The CDR3 DNA is TGTGCCAGCAGCTTAGCGCAGGGACAGGAGAATCGAAAAGAGACCCAGTACTTC. It is translated as CASSLAQGQENRKETQYF.